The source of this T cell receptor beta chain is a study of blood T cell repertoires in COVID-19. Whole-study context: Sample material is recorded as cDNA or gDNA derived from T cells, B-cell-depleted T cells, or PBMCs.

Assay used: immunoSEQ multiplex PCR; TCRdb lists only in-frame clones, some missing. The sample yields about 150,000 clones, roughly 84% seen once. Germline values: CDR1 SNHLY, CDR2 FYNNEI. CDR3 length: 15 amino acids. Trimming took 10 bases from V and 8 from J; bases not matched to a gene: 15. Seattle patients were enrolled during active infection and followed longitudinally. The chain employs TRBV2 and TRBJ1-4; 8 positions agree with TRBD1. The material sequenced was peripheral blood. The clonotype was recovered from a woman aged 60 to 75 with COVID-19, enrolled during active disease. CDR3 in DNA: TGTGCCATCTCTGCCGACAGGGGTTTAGGCGAAAAACTGTTTTTT. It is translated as CAISADRGLGEKLFF.